The next 21 T cell receptor beta chains were all read from a single sample in a study of blood T cell repertoires in COVID-19. Sequencing used immunoSEQ multiplex PCR; TCRdb keeps in-frame clones, though not all of them. The sample holds around 70,000 clones, about 89% seen once. The sample consisted of peripheral blood. Source of these receptors: a man aged 55-75 years with acute or convalescent COVID-19.

The chain carries TRBV15 and TRBJ1-5, with 8 bases matching TRBD1. CDR1 LNHNV and CDR2 YYDKDF come from the germline V gene (reference sequence). The V and J ends lost 3 bases and 0 bases, in that order; junction bases with no gene match: 10. CDR3 length equals 18 residues. CDR3 sequence reads: CATSSSRTGLNSNQPQHF. The CDR3 DNA is TGTGCCACCAGCAGCTCCCGGACAGGGCTTAATAGCAATCAGCCCCAGCATTTT.

CDR3 protein: CASSLGRGEKLFF. CDR3 coding DNA: TGTGCCAGCAGCTTGGGCAGAGGTGAAAAACTGTTTTTT. The V and J genes are TRBV5-4 and TRBJ1-4; D not resolved. Trimming pared 0 bases from V and 7 bases from J, leaving 7 bases between. The CDR3 loop spans 13 amino acids. Germline V gives CDR1 SGHNT, CDR2 YYREEE (reference sequence).

This clone has only one observation. This chain links TRBV12-5 with TRBJ1-2; TRBD1 agrees at 7 bases. The CDR3 runs 14 residues. V shed 6 bases, J shed 4 bases, and the junction held 8 bases outside the gene matches. Germline V CDR1 and CDR2: LGHNT, FRNRAP. This CDR3 reads CASGSDRASYGYTF. The DNA of the CDR3 is TGTGCTAGTGGCTCCGACAGGGCGTCCTATGGCTACACCTTC.

The chain carries TRBV12-3 or TRBV12-4 and TRBJ2-5; D possibly corresponds to TRBD1 (6 bases). This CDR3 contains 13 residues. V shed 6 bases and J shed 9 bases, with 17 bases lying between them. The CDR3 region is CASSSDRPPPQYF. As DNA, the CDR3 is TGTGCCAGCAGCTCCGACAGGCCGCCGCCCCAGTACTTC.

V and J are TRBV5-1 and TRBJ2-1; TRBD2 agrees at 13 bases. This CDR3 region has 15 residues. V trimming: 3 bases; J trimming: 4 bases; junction bases outside the gene matches: 1. Germline CDR1 and CDR2: SGHRS and YFSETQ. This chain's CDR3 is CASSWGLAGYNEQFF. CDR3 DNA: TGCGCCAGCAGCTGGGGACTAGCGGGGTACAATGAGCAGTTCTTC. Filled out from reference TRBV5-1 and TRBJ2-1, the complete variable domain reads KAGVTQTPRYLIKTRGQQVTLSCSPISGHRSVSWYQQTPGQGLQFLFEYFSETQRNKGNFPGRFSGRQFSNSRSEMNVSTLELGDSALYLCASSWGLAGYNEQFFGPGTRLTVL.

This chain uses TRBV4-2 with TRBJ2-5; TRBD2 matches 9 bases. J gave up 5 bases and V 1 base, and 14 bases lay outside the gene matches. The CDR3 runs to 18 residues. The germline CDR1 and CDR2 sequences are LGHNA and YNFKEQ. The CDR3 loop is CASSQAGGAGGSGETQYF. The CDR3 DNA reads TGTGCCAGCAGCCAAGCCGGTGGTGCGGGAGGGTCGGGGGAGACCCAGTACTTC.

The gene calls are TRBV19 and TRBJ1-5; TRBD1 is a possible D gene (5 bases). Deletions cut 1 base from V and 3 bases from J, with 10 bases between. The CDR3 is 15 amino acids. CDR1 LNHDA and CDR2 SQIVND come from the germline V gene (reference sequence). The CDR3 DNA reads TGTGCCAGTAGTATAGCCGACAGCTACAATCAGCCCCAGCATTTT. Translating gives CASSIADSYNQPQHF.

The CDR3 region has the DNA TGCGCCAGCAGCTTGGGGGCTAGCGGGAGGGCCAGAACGGAAGATACGCAGTATTTT. Its protein is CASSLGASGRARTEDTQYF. The gene calls are TRBV5-1 and TRBJ2-3, with 12 bases identical to TRBD2. Unmatched junction bases numbered 13, after V lost 0 bases and J lost 5 bases. The CDR3 spans 19 residues. CDR1 is SGHRS and CDR2 is YFSETQ in the germline V gene.

The V and J genes are TRBV7-2 and TRBJ2-1; 8 positions match TRBD2. The germline CDR1 and CDR2 sequences are SGHTA and FQGNSA. The J segment lost 6 bases and the V segment lost 4 bases, leaving 8 bases of the junction unmatched. There are 15 residues in the CDR3. This CDR3 is CASSSRLAWSNEQFF. The CDR3 DNA follows: TGTGCCAGCAGCTCCCGACTAGCGTGGAGCAATGAGCAGTTCTTC.

This chain links TRBV3-1 (or the pseudogene TRBV3-2) with TRBJ2-5, with unresolved D. There are 11 residues in the CDR3. Germline V CDR1 and CDR2: LGHDT, YNNKEL (reference sequence). Trimming left V 4 bases short and J 5 bases short, with 5 bases between. CDR3 bases: TGTGCCAGCAGCCTGGAGGAGACCCAGTACTTC. This codes for CASSLEETQYF.

The rearrangement links TRBV6-2 or TRBV6-3 to TRBJ2-7; 8 bases are a match to TRBD2. The ends lost 6 bases at V and 5 bases at J; junction bases unmatched: 12. Germline values: CDR1 MNHEY, CDR2 SVGEGT. The CDR3 has 15 amino acids. CDR3 sequence: CASSLPTGGPNEQYF. The CDR3 DNA reads as TGTGCCAGCAGCCTCCCTACGGGAGGGCCGAACGAGCAGTACTTC.

This sequence joins TRBV5-4 and TRBJ2-6; 10 bases agree with TRBD1. The germline V gene encodes CDR1 SGHNT and CDR2 YYREEE (reference sequence). The CDR3 is 16 residues long. The J segment lost 0 bases and the V segment lost 3 bases, leaving 0 bases of the junction unmatched. CDR3 DNA: TGTGCCAGCAGCTGGACAGGGGGCTCTGGGGCCAACGTCCTGACTTTC. Translated, it gives CASSWTGGSGANVLTF.

This clone was seen only once. A junction boundary mismatches the germline segment, possibly from a read error. J is TRBJ2-1 and V is TRBV7-3; 11 positions match TRBD2. Germline CDR1 SGHTA, CDR2 FQGTGA. The CDR3 is made up of 12 amino acids. In DNA, the CDR3 is TGTGCCAGCAGCGAAACTAGCGGGAGCGTGGTCTTC. Translated, it gives CASSETSGSVVF.

V and J are TRBV29-1 and TRBJ1-1; a possible D gene is TRBD1 (6 bases). The V end was cut by 6 bases, the J end by 0 bases, with 11 bases between. The CDR3 loop spans 13 amino acids. CDR1 SQVTM and CDR2 ANQGSEA come from the germline V gene. The CDR3 protein is CSVQTGLNTEAFF. Here the CDR3 DNA reads TGCAGCGTACAGACAGGCCTGAACACTGAAGCTTTCTTT.

The chain uses TRBV30 and TRBJ2-7, with 11 bases fitting TRBD2. V lost 2 bases, J lost 3 bases, and 12 bases stayed unmatched. From germline, CDR1 is GTSNPN and CDR2 SVGIG (reference sequence). The CDR3 covers 17 residues. CDR3 sequence reads: CAWSRGPITSGGYEQYF. The DNA of the CDR3 is TGTGCCTGGAGTAGGGGACCAATCACTAGCGGGGGCTACGAGCAGTACTTC.

The chain employs TRBV13 and TRBJ2-4, with 7 bases identical to TRBD1. This CDR3 is 16 amino acids long. V shed 5 bases and J 3 bases; nucleotides not matched to a gene: 10. Germline V gene data show CDR1 as PRHDT and CDR2 as FYEKMQ (reference sequence). Here the CDR3 reads CASSPGQGVGKNIQYF. CDR3 DNA sequence: TGTGCCAGCAGCCCCGGGCAGGGGGTGGGCAAAAACATTCAGTACTTC.

This chain joins TRBV2 and TRBJ1-4; TRBD1 agrees at 9 bases. Germline V gene lookup returns CDR1 SNHLY and CDR2 FYNNEI. V lost 5 bases and J lost 8; bases outside the gene matches: 6. The CDR3 extends over 14 amino acids. CDR3 protein: CASSSQGAEEKLFF. The CDR3 DNA is TGTGCCAGCAGTTCACAGGGGGCGGAGGAAAAACTGTTTTTT.

The rearrangement joins TRBV6-6 to TRBJ1-4; weak D call: TRBD1 (6 bases). The germline CDR1 and CDR2 sequences are MNHNY and SVGAGI (reference sequence). Trimming shortened V by 7 bases and J by 2 bases, and 14 bases separated the two germline ends. This CDR3 comprises 15 residues. The CDR3 sequence is CASTVRGGTNEKLFF. CDR3 bases: TGTGCCAGCACCGTTAGGGGGGGGACTAATGAAAAACTGTTTTTT.

This clone has only a few counts. V and J are TRBV4-2 and TRBJ1-6; 9 nucleotides line up with TRBD1. The CDR3 spans 15 residues. The germline V gene encodes CDR1 LGHNA and CDR2 YNFKEQ. V lost 3 bases, J lost 9 bases, and 6 bases stayed unmatched. As DNA, the CDR3 is TGTGCCAGCAGCCAGGACAGGGGTTTGGGTTCACCCCTCCACTTT. It yields the protein CASSQDRGLGSPLHF.

The chain couples TRBV18 to TRBJ2-5, with 8 bases aligning to TRBD1. V trimming: 6 bases; J trimming: 4 bases; junction bases outside the gene matches: 7. The CDR3 contains 14 residues. The V gene's germline CDR1 is KGHSH and CDR2 LQKENI. The CDR3 region is CASSRGQGGETQYF. As DNA, the CDR3 is TGTGCCAGCTCTCGCGGACAGGGAGGAGAGACCCAGTACTTC.

The chain uses TRBV10-2 and TRBJ2-2, with 9 bases fitting TRBD2. In germline, CDR1 is WSHSY, CDR2 SAAADI. V gave up 6 bases and J gave up 7 bases; unmatched junction bases: 18. The CDR3 runs to 18 residues. This chain's CDR3 is CASRPTEAGGLLDGELFF. The CDR3 DNA reads as TGCGCCAGCAGGCCCACGGAGGCGGGGGGGCTTTTGGACGGGGAGCTGTTTTTT.